Here is one T cell receptor (beta chain) with its context. The repertoire was sequenced with immunoSEQ multiplex PCR; TCRdb's copy has only in-frame clones and lacks some. Counted here are about 130,000 clones, about nine tenths occurring once; the ten biggest clones make up about 7.9%. This sample was taken from a study of T cell responses to AZD1222 COVID-19 vaccine. The CDR3 totals 16 residues. V was cut by 1 base and J by 0 bases, with 9 bases left in between. Germline values: CDR1 MDHEN, CDR2 SYDVKM. V usage is TRBV28 and J usage is TRBJ2-2, with a weak D call TRBD1 (5 bases). The receptor's source is an adult in good health. This material consisted of peripheral blood, taken on day 0 of AZD1222 vaccination. CDR3 amino acids: CASSLFRQTNTGELFF. CDR3 DNA: TGTGCCAGCAGTTTATTCCGACAGACGAACACCGGGGAGCTGTTTTTT.